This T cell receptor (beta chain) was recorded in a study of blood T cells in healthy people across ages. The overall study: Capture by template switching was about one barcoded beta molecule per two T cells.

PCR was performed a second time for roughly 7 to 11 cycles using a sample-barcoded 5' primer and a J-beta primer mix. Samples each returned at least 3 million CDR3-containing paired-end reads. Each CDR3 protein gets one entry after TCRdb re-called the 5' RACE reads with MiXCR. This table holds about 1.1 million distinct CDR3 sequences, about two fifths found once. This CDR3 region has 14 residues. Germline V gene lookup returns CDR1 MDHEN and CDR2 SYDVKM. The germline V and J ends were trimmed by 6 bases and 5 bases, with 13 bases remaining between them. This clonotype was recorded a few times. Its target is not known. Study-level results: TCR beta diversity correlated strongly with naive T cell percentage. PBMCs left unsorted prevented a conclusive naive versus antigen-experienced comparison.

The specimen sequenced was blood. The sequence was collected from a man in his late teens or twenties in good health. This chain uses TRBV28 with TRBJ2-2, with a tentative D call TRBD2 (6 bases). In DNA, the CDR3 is TGTGCCAGCAGCCCCCGGGGGAATACCGGGGAGCTGTTTTTT. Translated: CASSPRGNTGELFF.